Measured by frequency, the clone carrying this TCR beta chain is medium-sized. Multiplex touch-down PCR amplified TRB using TRB-A and TRB-B pools in one tube. Each CDR3 protein gets one entry in TCRdb, which reprocessed the multiplex PCR reads and gives no DNA. The sample includes about 2,700 distinct CDR3 sequences. This specimen belongs to a study of T cell clusters in autoimmune cytopenias. The length of the CDR3 is 11 residues. Per germline, CDR1 MNHNY and CDR2 SVGAGI (reference sequence). TRB was amplified from roughly 250 ng of peripheral blood genomic DNA per sample. The sample was also reused in another study, on T cell repertoires in aging, cancer and after chemotherapy. From that study: Six age groups, ranging from 30 or younger to 70 or older, included the donors. Healthy donors lost TCR diversity with age mainly through richness, cancer patients through richness and evenness.

Input material: peripheral blood. J is TRBJ2-7 and V is TRBV6-6. This sequence originates from a human donor with an autoimmune cytopenia or autoimmune hepatitis (not recorded which). The CDR3 sequence is CASSSLYEQYF.